The clone carrying this T cell receptor (gamma chain) was counted only a few times. The identical CDR3 is also encoded by other nucleotide sequences in the sample. TCRdb reprocessed the reads through CATT. Found here are approximately 1,500 gamma-chain clones, 60% to 75% of them singletons; the top ten hold roughly 23%. This entry comes from a study of gamma-delta chains in newborns, infants, children. On the study more broadly: Polyclonal expansion of innate γδ T cells after birth follows microbial exposure.

CDR3 length: 16 amino acids. Germline V lookup: CDR1 GITISATS, CDR2 ISYDGTV (reference sequence). The trim removed 1 base at V and 7 bases at J, leaving 4 bases unmatched. This chain joins TRGV9 and TRGJP. Because TCRdb records no J gene, it was assigned here through a match of the DNA to germline. This TCR derives from a child who was a newborn, infant or young child, either healthy, febrile or measles-vaccinated (not recorded which). The sample was blood. The CDR3 DNA reads as TGTGCCTTGTGGGAGGTCGGGGAGTTGGGCAAAAAAATCAAGGTATTT. It is translated as CALWEVGELGKKIKVF.